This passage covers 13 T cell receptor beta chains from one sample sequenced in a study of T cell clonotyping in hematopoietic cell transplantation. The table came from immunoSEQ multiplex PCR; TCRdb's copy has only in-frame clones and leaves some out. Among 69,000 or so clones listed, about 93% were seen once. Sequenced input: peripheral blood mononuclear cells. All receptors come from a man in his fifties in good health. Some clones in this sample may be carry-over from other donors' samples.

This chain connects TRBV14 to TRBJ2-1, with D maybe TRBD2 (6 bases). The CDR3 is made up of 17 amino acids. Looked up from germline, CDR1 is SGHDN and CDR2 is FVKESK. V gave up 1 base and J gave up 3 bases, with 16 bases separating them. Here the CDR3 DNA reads TGTGCCAGCAGCCAAGCTCCCGGGGCGGGAAACTACAATGAGCAGTTCTTC. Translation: CASSQAPGAGNYNEQFF.

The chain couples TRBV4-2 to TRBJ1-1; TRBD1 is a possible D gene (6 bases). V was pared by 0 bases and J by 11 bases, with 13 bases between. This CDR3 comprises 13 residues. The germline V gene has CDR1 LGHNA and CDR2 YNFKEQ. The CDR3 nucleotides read TGTGCCAGCAGCCAAGAACGCGGACAGTGGGCTTTCTTT. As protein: CASSQERGQWAFF.

The CDR3 loop is CASDLIGTGEAFF. CDR3 coding DNA: TGTGCCAGCGATTTGATTGGGACAGGTGAAGCTTTCTTT. This chain joins TRBV2 and TRBJ1-1; TRBD1 matches 8 bases. The germline V gene has CDR1 SNHLY and CDR2 FYNNEI. J lost 7 bases, V lost 8 bases, and 9 bases had no gene match. This CDR3 is 13 amino acids long.

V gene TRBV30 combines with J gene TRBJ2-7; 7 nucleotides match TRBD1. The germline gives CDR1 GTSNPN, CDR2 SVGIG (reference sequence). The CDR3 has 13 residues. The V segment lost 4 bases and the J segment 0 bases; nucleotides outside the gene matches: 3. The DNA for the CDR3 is TGTGCCTGGAACCGGGACAGCTCCTACGAGCAGTACTTC. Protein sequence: CAWNRDSSYEQYF.

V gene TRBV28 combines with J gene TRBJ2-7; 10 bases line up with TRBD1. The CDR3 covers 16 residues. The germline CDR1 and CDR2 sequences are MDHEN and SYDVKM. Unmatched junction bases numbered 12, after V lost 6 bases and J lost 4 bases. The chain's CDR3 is CASSRDRGISSYEQYF. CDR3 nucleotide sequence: TGTGCCAGCAGCAGGGACAGGGGTATCTCGTCGTACGAGCAGTACTTC.

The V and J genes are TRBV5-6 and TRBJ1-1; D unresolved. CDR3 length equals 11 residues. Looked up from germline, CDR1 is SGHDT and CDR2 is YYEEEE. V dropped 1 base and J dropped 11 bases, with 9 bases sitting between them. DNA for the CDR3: TGTGCCAGCAGCTTGACCGGGGTGGCTTTCTTT. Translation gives CASSLTGVAFF.

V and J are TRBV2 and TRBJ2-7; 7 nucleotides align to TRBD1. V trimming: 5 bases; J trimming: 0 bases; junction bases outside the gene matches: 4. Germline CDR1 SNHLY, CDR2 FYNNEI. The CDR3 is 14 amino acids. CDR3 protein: CASSRDRSSYEQYF. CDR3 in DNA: TGTGCCAGCAGTCGGGACAGATCCTCCTACGAGCAGTACTTC.

CDR3 loop: CASSLQRPREAFF. CDR3 DNA: TGTGCCAGCAGCTTACAGAGACCCCGTGAAGCTTTCTTT. The chain combines TRBV7-3 with TRBJ1-1; D unresolved. The CDR3 runs 13 residues. V lost 2 bases and J 7 bases, leaving 11 bases between the germline ends. CDR1 is SGHTA and CDR2 is FQGTGA in the germline V gene.

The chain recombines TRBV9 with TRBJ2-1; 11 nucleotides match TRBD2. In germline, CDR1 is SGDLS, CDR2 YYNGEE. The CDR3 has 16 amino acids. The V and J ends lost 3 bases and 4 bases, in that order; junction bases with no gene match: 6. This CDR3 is CASSGGTSGTYNEQFF. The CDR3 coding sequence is TGTGCCAGCAGCGGAGGGACTAGCGGCACTTACAATGAGCAGTTCTTC. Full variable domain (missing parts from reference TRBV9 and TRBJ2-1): DSGVTQTPKHLITATGQRVTLRCSPRSGDLSVYWYQQSLDQGLQFLIQYYNGEERAKGNILERFSAQQFPDLHSELNLSSLELGDSALYFCASSGGTSGTYNEQFFGPGTRLTVL.

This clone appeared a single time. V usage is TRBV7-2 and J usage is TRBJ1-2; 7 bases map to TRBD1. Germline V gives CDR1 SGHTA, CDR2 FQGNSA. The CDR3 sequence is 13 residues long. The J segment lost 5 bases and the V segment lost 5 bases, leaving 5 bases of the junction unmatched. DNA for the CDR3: TGTGCCAGCAGCCTCAGGGGGGATTATGGCTACACCTTC. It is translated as CASSLRGDYGYTF.

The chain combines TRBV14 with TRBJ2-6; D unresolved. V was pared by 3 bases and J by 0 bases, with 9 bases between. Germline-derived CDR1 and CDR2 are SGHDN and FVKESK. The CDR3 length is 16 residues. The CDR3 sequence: CASSHTLGSGANVLTF. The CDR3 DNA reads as TGTGCCAGCAGCCATACCCTGGGCTCTGGGGCCAACGTCCTGACTTTC.

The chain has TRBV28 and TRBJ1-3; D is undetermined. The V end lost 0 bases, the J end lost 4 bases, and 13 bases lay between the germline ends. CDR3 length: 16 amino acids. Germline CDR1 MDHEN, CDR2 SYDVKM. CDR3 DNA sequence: TGTGCCAGCAGTTTATGGTCGGCTCAAGGCGGAAACACCATATATTTT. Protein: CASSLWSAQGGNTIYF. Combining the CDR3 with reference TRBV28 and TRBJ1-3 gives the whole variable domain DVKVTQSSRYLVKRTGEKVFLECVQDMDHENMFWYRQDPGLGLRLIYFSYDVKMKEKGDIPEGYSVSREKKERFSLILESASTNQTSMYLCASSLWSAQGGNTIYFGEGSWLTVV.

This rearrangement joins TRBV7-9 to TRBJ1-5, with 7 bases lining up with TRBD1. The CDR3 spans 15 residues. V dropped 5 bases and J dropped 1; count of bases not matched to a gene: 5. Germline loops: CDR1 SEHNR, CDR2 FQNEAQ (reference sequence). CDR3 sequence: CASSLGTASNQPQHF. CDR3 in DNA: TGTGCCAGCAGCCTAGGGACAGCGAGCAATCAGCCCCAGCATTTT.